These 19 T cell receptor beta chains share one sample of origin, sequenced in a study of ipilimumab plus nivolumab after autologous stem cell transplantation. The assay was immunoSEQ multiplex PCR, and TCRdb's table has in-frame clones only and misses some. The sample yields around 84,000 clones, 83% seen once. This sample comprised PBMCs, obtained in a trial of ipilimumab plus nivolumab as post-transplant consolidation. The receptors were gathered from a male donor with diffuse large B-cell lymphoma.

In DNA, the CDR3 is TGCGCCAGCAGCACCGTGGGGGGTAACTATGGCTACACCTTC. Translated: CASSTVGGNYGYTF. V gene TRBV5-1 combines with J gene TRBJ1-2, with a possible D match to TRBD1 (5 bases). Germline V lookup: CDR1 SGHRS, CDR2 YFSETQ. This CDR3 spans 14 amino acids. Between the trimmed V and J ends, which lost 4 bases and 1 base, there was a span of 11 bases.

The rearrangement uses TRBV11-2 and TRBJ2-6, with no clear D. The V end was cut by 3 bases, the J end by 2 bases, with 20 bases between. Germline CDR1 reads SGHAT; CDR2 reads FQNNGV. The CDR3 is made up of 19 amino acids. DNA of the CDR3: TGTGCCAGCAGCTTCACCGATCTTGGTTGGGCTACTGGGGCCAACGTCCTGACTTTC. This encodes CASSFTDLGWATGANVLTF.

The rearrangement links TRBV9 to TRBJ1-4; no definite D call. Germline-derived CDR1 and CDR2 are SGDLS and YYNGEE. V lost 0 bases and J 7 bases, leaving 16 bases between the germline ends. CDR3 size: 16 residues. CDR3 sequence reads: CASSVDGTVWREKLFF. Here the CDR3 DNA reads TGTGCCAGCAGCGTAGATGGAACAGTATGGCGTGAAAAACTGTTTTTT.

The J gene is TRBJ2-5, the V gene TRBV7-3; 8 bases align to TRBD2. Trimming took 2 bases from V and 3 from J; bases not matched to a gene: 5. CDR1 is SGHTA and CDR2 is FQGTGA in the germline V gene. This CDR3 is built from 15 residues. The chain's CDR3 is CASSLAGGAEETQYF. CDR3 in DNA: TGTGCCAGCAGCTTAGCCGGGGGGGCGGAAGAGACCCAGTACTTC.

This CDR3 is CASSFGEARTEAFF. In DNA form, the CDR3 reads TGCGCCAGCAGCTTTGGAGAGGCCAGGACTGAAGCTTTCTTT. The chain couples TRBV5-1 to TRBJ1-1, with D unclear. Germline values: CDR1 SGHRS, CDR2 YFSETQ. This CDR3 region has 14 residues. Trimming cost V 2 bases and J 5 bases, with 13 bases left between them. Variable domain in full (rest from reference TRBV5-1 and TRBJ1-1): KAGVTQTPRYLIKTRGQQVTLSCSPISGHRSVSWYQQTPGQGLQFLFEYFSETQRNKGNFPGRFSGRQFSNSRSEMNVSTLELGDSALYLCASSFGEARTEAFFGQGTRLTVV.

The V and J genes are TRBV5-1 and TRBJ2-1, with D tentatively TRBD2 (6 bases). The CDR3 length is 18 residues. The germline CDR1 and CDR2 sequences are SGHRS and YFSETQ. Trimming cost V 5 bases and J 0 bases, with 21 bases left between them. CDR3 DNA sequence: TGCGCCAGCAGTTCGGCCGGGACTGGCGGTAGCTCCTACAATGAGCAGTTCTTC. Its translation is CASSSAGTGGSSYNEQFF.

The chain recombines TRBV19 with TRBJ1-5, with D perhaps matching TRBD1 (6 bases). The CDR3 totals 20 residues. The V end lost 7 bases, the J end lost 0 bases, and 28 bases lay between the germline ends. Germline loops: CDR1 LNHDA, CDR2 SQIVND (reference sequence). The DNA of the CDR3 is TGTGCCAGTACCCTCCTGGCGGTGTCAGGGGACGGTAGTAGCAATCAGCCCCAGCATTTT. This encodes CASTLLAVSGDGSSNQPQHF.

The chain is built from TRBV5-1 and TRBJ1-1; 10 bases map to TRBD1. The CDR3 sequence is 16 residues long. Germline CDR1 SGHRS, CDR2 YFSETQ. V dropped 4 bases and J dropped 4; count of bases not matched to a gene: 10. CDR3 loop: CASSNTIGQGGTEAFF. CDR3 sequence (DNA): TGCGCCAGCAGCAACACTATAGGACAGGGGGGCACTGAAGCTTTCTTT.

The V call is TRBV5-4, the J call TRBJ2-7, with 15 bases that match TRBD2. The length of the CDR3 is 16 residues. The trim removed 4 bases at V and 0 bases at J, leaving 2 bases unmatched. Germline loops: CDR1 SGHNT, CDR2 YYREEE (reference sequence). The CDR3 DNA follows: TGTGCCAGCAGCGGGGGACTAGCGGGGGGCTCCTACGAGCAGTACTTC. Translated, it gives CASSGGLAGGSYEQYF. Using reference TRBV5-4 and TRBJ2-7 for the parts outside the CDR3, the full variable domain is ETGVTQSPTHLIKTRGQQVTLRCSSQSGHNTVSWYQQALGQGPQFIFQYYREEENGRGNFPPRFSGLQFPNYSSELNVNALELDDSALYLCASSGGLAGGSYEQYFGPGTRLTVT.

The rearrangement links TRBV5-1 to TRBJ1-1, with D possibly TRBD1 on 5 matching bases. There are 13 residues in the CDR3. Trimming pared 2 bases from V and 6 bases from J, leaving 11 bases between. Per germline, CDR1 SGHRS and CDR2 YFSETQ. CDR3 loop: CASSFSGNAEAFF. The CDR3 nucleotides are TGCGCCAGCAGCTTCTCAGGGAATGCTGAAGCTTTCTTT.

There are a few counts of this clone. The chain carries TRBV7-9 and TRBJ2-7; unclear D gene. Germline assignment: CDR1 SEHNR and CDR2 FQNEAQ (reference sequence). This CDR3 is 13 amino acids long. V was cut by 5 bases and J by 0 bases, with 8 bases left in between. This chain's CDR3 is CASSDGSSYEQYF. CDR3 nucleotides: TGTGCCAGCAGCGACGGGTCCTCCTACGAGCAGTACTTC.

The V gene is TRBV7-3, the J gene TRBJ2-7, with D possibly TRBD1 on 6 matching bases. From germline, CDR1 is SGHTA and CDR2 FQGTGA. Trimming removed 2 bases at V and 7 bases at J, with 15 bases between. CDR3 length equals 14 residues. As DNA, the CDR3 is TGTGCCAGCAGCTTATGGGGGCCGGGCGCGGAGCAGTACTTC. Translating it yields CASSLWGPGAEQYF.

The rearrangement links TRBV7-9 to TRBJ2-6; D remains ambiguous. The germline V gene encodes CDR1 SEHNR and CDR2 FQNEAQ (reference sequence). Deletions cut 2 bases from V and 0 bases from J, with 11 bases between. The CDR3 contains 17 residues. The CDR3, as DNA: TGTGCCAGCAGCTTAAGGTCGGGCATCTCTGGGGCCAACGTCCTGACTTTC. Its protein product is CASSLRSGISGANVLTF.

The rearrangement links TRBV5-1 to TRBJ1-3; the D is unclear. Trimming took off 0 bases at V and 0 bases at J, with 4 bases between the two ends. Germline V lookup: CDR1 SGHRS, CDR2 YFSETQ. The CDR3 covers 14 residues. CDR3 DNA: TGCGCCAGCAGCTTGGGTTCCTCTGGAAACACCATATATTTT. This codes for CASSLGSSGNTIYF.

V gene TRBV2 combines with J gene TRBJ1-1; TRBD1 is a possible D gene (5 bases). The CDR3 spans 20 residues. V lost 3 bases and J lost 0, with 26 bases in between. Germline V gives CDR1 SNHLY, CDR2 FYNNEI. This CDR3 reads CASSEGDRNRRNTMNTEAFF. Written as DNA, the CDR3 is TGTGCCAGCAGTGAGGGGGATCGGAACAGACGAAATACTATGAACACTGAAGCTTTCTTT.

The chain employs TRBV11-2 and TRBJ2-5, with D tentatively TRBD2 (5 bases). This CDR3 contains 13 residues. Trimming pared 2 bases from V and 4 bases from J, leaving 8 bases between. CDR1 is SGHAT, CDR2 FQNNGV, per germline. CDR3 nucleotide sequence: TGTGCCAGCAGCTTATGGACTCTAGAGACCCAGTACTTC. This gives the protein CASSLWTLETQYF.

The chain is built from TRBV5-4 and TRBJ1-2; 8 nucleotides agree with TRBD1. CDR3 length equals 14 residues. Looked up from germline, CDR1 is SGHNT and CDR2 is YYREEE (reference sequence). Losses at the gene ends were 6 bases for V and 6 bases for J; bases not matched to a gene: 10. CDR3 residues: CASTPSGQGDGYTF. DNA of the CDR3: TGTGCCAGCACCCCGTCCGGACAGGGCGATGGCTACACCTTC.

The gene calls are TRBV11-2 and TRBJ1-1; D uncertain. V was shortened by 6 bases and J by 3 bases, with 11 bases between the two germline ends. This CDR3 region has 13 residues. Germline loops: CDR1 SGHAT, CDR2 FQNNGV. CDR3 in amino acids: CASSLSRYTEAFF. The CDR3 coding sequence is TGTGCCAGCAGTCTCAGCCGCTACACTGAAGCTTTCTTT.

This chain links TRBV11-3 with TRBJ2-1; D remains unclear. The V gene lost 2 bases and the J gene lost 6 bases, with 14 bases spanning the gap. The CDR3 runs 15 residues. The germline V gene encodes CDR1 SGHNT and CDR2 YENEEA. The CDR3 region has the DNA TGTGCCAGCAGCTTATCGGCGGCGAGGTCCAATGAGCAGTTCTTC. Translating it yields CASSLSAARSNEQFF.